This TCR beta chain was profiled in a study of T cell changes during pregnancy in multiple sclerosis. Sequencing was performed with immunoSEQ multiplex PCR; in TCRdb, only in-frame clones are kept and a portion is missing. The sample holds under 75,000 clones, under 95% seen once. The CDR3 is made up of 17 amino acids. Germline CDR1 SGHDT, CDR2 YYEEEE. Trimming removed 4 bases at V and 1 base at J, with 20 bases between. The sample was CD8+ T cells from peripheral blood mononuclear cells, taken in the second trimester of pregnancy. This TCR was recovered from a female donor with multiple sclerosis, enrolled in a pregnancy study. The chain joins TRBV5-6 to TRBJ2-5; D may be TRBD2 (5 bases). The CDR3 spells CASSLLTVAGIQETQYF. The CDR3 nucleotides read TGTGCCAGCAGCCTTCTTACGGTGGCGGGTATCCAAGAGACCCAGTACTTC.